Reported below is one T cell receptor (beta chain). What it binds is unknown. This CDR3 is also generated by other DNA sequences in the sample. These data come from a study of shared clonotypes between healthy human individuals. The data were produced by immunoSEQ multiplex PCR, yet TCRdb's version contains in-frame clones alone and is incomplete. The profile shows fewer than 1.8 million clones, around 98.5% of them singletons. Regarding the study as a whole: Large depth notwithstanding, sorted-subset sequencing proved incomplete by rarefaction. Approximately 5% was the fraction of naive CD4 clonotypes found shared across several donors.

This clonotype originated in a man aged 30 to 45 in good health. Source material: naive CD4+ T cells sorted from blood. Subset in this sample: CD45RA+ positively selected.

The CDR3 region has the DNA TGTGCCATCAGTGACTCTCGAGAGACCCAGTACTTC. Protein sequence: CAISDSRETQYF. The chain links TRBV10-3 to TRBJ2-5; D is undetermined. CDR1 ENHRY and CDR2 SYGVKD come from the germline V gene. V lost 3 bases and J lost 4, with 6 bases in between. CDR3 length: 12 amino acids.